This T cell receptor beta chain stems from a study of T cell repertoires in cytomegalovirus infection. Study-wide background: Used in the study were CMV epitopes, some recently identified and HLA-C-restricted, others well-studied and HLA-B-restricted. Through public TCR beta signatures, both CMV infection and matching HLA type were indicated.

TCRdb re-analysed the reads in MiXCR, keeping a single row per CDR3 protein. The table lists more than 85,000 distinct CDR3 sequences, under 30% of them singletons. With respect to this clonotype: The target antigen is unknown.

This CDR3 comprises 16 residues. Trimming took off 3 bases at V and 1 base at J, with 12 bases between the two ends. From germline, CDR1 is MGHRA and CDR2 YSYEKL. Whole-study results and caveats: Clonotypes of TCR beta that were HLA-C-restricted and CMV-specific dominated the ex vivo response.

The sequence derives from a human donor in good health (CMV status not recorded). Some clones in this sample may be carry-over from other donors' samples. V and J are TRBV4-1 and TRBJ2-2; tentatively, D is TRBD2 (6 bases). This specimen was CD8+ T cells from cultured PBMCs, taken from culture after CMV antigen stimulation. The chain's CDR3 is CASSHAGTWNTGELFF. The CDR3 coding sequence is TGCGCCAGCAGCCATGCCGGGACTTGGAACACCGGGGAGCTGTTTTTT.